This T cell receptor (beta chain) was sequenced for a study of blood T cell repertoires in COVID-19 (TCRdb year 2020). Regarding the research as a whole: Samples from collaborators originated in the United States, Italy and Spain and spanned both the acute and convalescent phases of COVID-19. The prospective study material was composed of cDNA or gDNA derived from T cells, B-cell-depleted T cells, or PBMCs. Subjects who had been exposed to COVID-19, were actively infected with it, or had recovered from it provided the deeply sampled blood TCRbeta repertoires that made up the dataset. The repertoires were released in a freely available public database intended as a resource for research on the immune response to SARS-CoV-2. Samples were obtained from the ongoing ImmuneRACE study (first 160 participants) and from 1,000 to 1,500 subjects provided by 6 global collaborators. The sample metadata nearly always contained a de-identified subject ID, COVID-19 status, age in years and sex. Where available, HLA class I and class II types were taken from metadata supplied by the sample provider and were not determined by assay-based typing.

Whole blood was collected in K2EDTA tubes by collaborating institutions according to the institutions' own protocols. For TCRbeta analysis, collaborators shipped samples in one of three forms: frozen whole blood, isolated PBMCs, or DNA extracted from either of those sample types. TCRbeta CDR3 regions were amplified from genomic DNA using the immunoSEQ Assay, a bias-controlled multiplex PCR. Per the source publication's procedure: Within the assay, amplification of reference gene primers was used to estimate how many nucleated cells each sample contained. To quantify the absolute abundance of each unique TCRbeta CDR3 rearrangement, sequence reads were collapsed and filtered. Productive Simpson clonality was computed per sample as the square root of Simpson's diversity index over productive rearrangements. TCRdb limited this immuneACCESS table to in-frame rearrangements with V and J called. A share of clones is missing; checked studies link under half to unresolved V genes, and the rest is unexplained. V, J and clone size are taken as reported in that table, and D and trimming were inferred from the DNA itself. The sample table shows about 160,000 clones, and over 60% are seen once. Of the sample, 3.7% is held by the ten largest clones.

Of note for this clone: Its binding antigen is unknown. No much larger clone is present one base from it, and per-base qualities are unavailable.

Findings and caveats that apply to the study as a whole: The amount of clinical and demographic metadata varied by source and participant and was provided uncurated.

Sequences were obtained from peripheral blood. The clonotype was recovered from a woman older than 75 with acute or convalescent COVID-19.

The DNA sequence is as follows: TGTGCCAGCAGCCCTGATACAGGGGAGTATGGCTACACCTTC. It translates to CASSPDTGEYGYTF. The rearrangement combines TRBV3-1 (or the pseudogene TRBV3-2) with TRBJ1-2; the central 7 bases match TRBD1. The germline V and J ends show losses of 4 bases and 5 bases respectively, and no gene match explains 7 bases of the junction. From the germline V gene (reference sequence), CDR1 is LGHDT and CDR2 is YNNKEL. The CDR3 runs 14 amino acids, cysteine and phenylalanine included. Left in the record is the CDR3 DNA by itself, 42 bases read in frame from the first base.